This entry lists 4 T cell receptor beta chains sequenced from one sample in a study of T-cell reconstitution after alpha-beta-depleted transplantation in children. As it was prepared, the TCRbeta library received unique molecular identifiers. In TCRdb, the PCR reads were re-called with MiXCR into one record per CDR3 protein. The data hold approximately 100,000 distinct CDR3 sequences, with more than 10% observed a single time. Material: PBMCs from the stem cell graft donor, obtained from the stem cell graft. All receptors come from a human donor who donated a stem cell graft to a child with inherited bone marrow failure.

This clonotype has at least ten counts. This rearrangement joins TRBV6-5 to TRBJ1-6, with 10 bases lining up with TRBD1. The CDR3 consists of 17 residues. CDR1 is MNHEY and CDR2 is SVGAGI in the germline V gene. J gave up 10 bases and V 2 bases, and 11 bases lay outside the gene matches. Written as DNA, the CDR3 is TGTGCCAGCAGTTACGGTTCGACAGGGGGCGCGGGATCACCCCTCCACTTT. It encodes CASSYGSTGGAGSPLHF.

This clonotype was picked up many times. The rearrangement joins TRBV5-1 to TRBJ2-5, with 8 bases lining up with TRBD2. J lost 5 bases, V lost 0 bases, and 6 bases had no gene match. This CDR3 comprises 15 residues. CDR1 and CDR2 from the germline V gene are SGHRS and YFSETQ. Here the CDR3 DNA reads TGCGCCAGCAGCTTGGAGGCGGGGGGCCAGGAGACCCAGTACTTC. Encoded protein: CASSLEAGGQETQYF.

This clonotype came up many times. The rearrangement uses TRBV7-2 and TRBJ1-1; D is unresolved. V was clipped by 5 bases and J by 4 bases, with 17 bases between them. Per the germline V gene, CDR1 is SGHTA and CDR2 is FQGNSA. The CDR3 extends over 15 amino acids. CDR3 DNA sequence: TGTGCCAGCAGCCCCTCCCCCCAGTTGAGCACTGAAGCTTTCTTT. The encoded protein is CASSPSPQLSTEAFF.

This chain joins TRBV6-5 and TRBJ1-2; D call uncertain. Germline CDR1 is MNHEY and CDR2 is SVGAGI. The CDR3 sequence is 13 residues long. Trimming shortened V by 4 bases and J by 8 bases, and 14 bases separated the two germline ends. The CDR3 DNA reads as TGTGCCAGCAGTTCGGCCGGGGTTCAAGGCTACACCTTC. Translating gives CASSSAGVQGYTF.